The 20 T cell receptor beta chains presented below share a single source sample, sequenced in a study of control samples from healthy donors and cancer patients. TCRdb's copy holds only in-frame clones and misses some; the assay was immunoSEQ multiplex PCR. The sample yields some 150,000 clones, roughly 93% seen once. Sequenced sample: blood. The receptors here all came from a woman aged 60 to 75 in good health.

The CDR3 loop is CASTTGSQPQHF. The CDR3 nucleotides are TGTGCCAGTACGACAGGGTCTCAGCCCCAGCATTTT. The V and J genes are TRBV19 and TRBJ1-5; 7 positions agree with TRBD1. Germline CDR1 reads LNHDA; CDR2 reads SQIVND (reference sequence). The ends lost 7 bases at V and 6 bases at J; junction bases unmatched: 3. CDR3 length equals 12 residues.

The chain uses TRBV7-9 and TRBJ1-2; D remains unclear. The germline V gene has CDR1 SEHNR and CDR2 FQNEAQ (reference sequence). Trimming took 0 bases from V and 3 from J, leaving 14 bases between them. CDR3 length equals 16 residues. The CDR3 DNA is TGTGCCAGCAGCTTAGCGCGTCGAAGTCCCGACTATGGCTACACCTTC. Its protein is CASSLARRSPDYGYTF.

This chain links TRBV6-2 or TRBV6-3 with TRBJ2-3, with D possibly being TRBD2 (5 bases). The CDR3 runs 12 residues. Germline CDR1 reads MNHEY; CDR2 reads SVGEGT. V was pared by 2 bases and J by 9 bases, with 9 bases between. The CDR3 sequence is CASSYSGRTQYF. The CDR3 coding sequence is TGTGCCAGCAGTTACAGTGGGAGAACGCAGTATTTT.

This chain joins TRBV7-9 and TRBJ2-5; tentative D call: TRBD2 (6 bases). The CDR3 contains 13 residues. Between the trimmed V and J ends, which lost 4 bases and 1 base, there was a span of 7 bases. In germline, CDR1 is SEHNR, CDR2 FQNEAQ (reference sequence). This chain's CDR3 is CASSWEAQETQYF. The CDR3 nucleotides are TGTGCCAGCAGCTGGGAGGCCCAAGAGACCCAGTACTTC.

The rearrangement joins TRBV4-1 to TRBJ2-3, with unresolved D. The CDR3 loop spans 16 amino acids. Trimming left V 1 base short and J 5 bases short, with 16 bases between. Germline V CDR1 and CDR2: MGHRA, YSYEKL. The CDR3 loop reads CASSQVGRKRGDTQYF. Written as DNA, the CDR3 is TGCGCCAGCAGCCAAGTGGGCCGGAAAAGAGGAGATACGCAGTATTTT.

This sequence joins TRBV5-4 and TRBJ2-2; 11 bases align to TRBD1. The CDR3 is 15 residues long. Germline CDR1 is SGHNT and CDR2 is YYREEE (reference sequence). V dropped 4 bases and J dropped 6; count of bases not matched to a gene: 5. CDR3 nucleotide sequence: TGTGCCAGCAGCAAGGGGGGACAGGGGGCCGGGGAGCTGTTTTTT. Its protein is CASSKGGQGAGELFF.

Only one count was recorded for this clone. The V and J genes are TRBV27 and TRBJ1-2, with D uncertain. Germline V CDR1 and CDR2: MNHEY, SMNVEV (reference sequence). The CDR3 covers 15 residues. Trimming took 6 bases from V and 1 from J, leaving 15 bases between them. The CDR3 DNA follows: TGTGCCAGCAGAAGGACGGGTCCCTTTAACTATGGCTACACCTTC. Translation: CASRRTGPFNYGYTF.

CDR3 sequence reads: CASATARGVNTGELFF. The CDR3 nucleotides are TGTGCCAGCGCAACCGCCAGGGGGGTTAACACCGGGGAGCTGTTTTTT. V gene TRBV11-2 combines with J gene TRBJ2-2, with D perhaps matching TRBD1 (7 bases). The CDR3 has 16 amino acids. Trimming pared 8 bases from V and 2 bases from J, leaving 18 bases between. CDR1 is SGHAT and CDR2 is FQNNGV in the germline V gene.

The rearrangement joins TRBV9 to TRBJ1-2, with 7 bases that match TRBD1. CDR1 and CDR2 (germline): SGDLS, YYNGEE. J was trimmed by 6 bases and V by 0 bases; bases with no gene match: 5. CDR3 length: 14 residues. The CDR3 is CASSVALTGHGYTF. The CDR3 DNA follows: TGTGCCAGCAGCGTAGCTCTGACAGGGCATGGCTACACCTTC.

The chain carries TRBV7-3 and TRBJ2-1; TRBD2 matches at 7 bases. The CDR3 is 15 residues long. Germline V gene data show CDR1 as SGHTA and CDR2 as FQGTGA. V lost 0 bases and J lost 10; bases outside the gene matches: 9. In DNA form, the CDR3 reads TGTGCCAGCAGCTTAACGGGGGGGACCTTTGAGGAGCAGTTCTTC. Its protein product is CASSLTGGTFEEQFF.

Written as DNA, the CDR3 is TGTGCCAGCAGCATCGGGACTAGCGGGACCCAGTACTTC. Translated: CASSIGTSGTQYF. The chain recombines TRBV7-3 with TRBJ2-5; 11 bases fit TRBD2. The germline V gene encodes CDR1 SGHTA and CDR2 FQGTGA. V lost 5 bases to trimming and J lost 7 bases; unmatched junction nucleotides: 3. The CDR3 extends over 13 amino acids.

The chain is built from TRBV7-2 and TRBJ2-3; D is possibly TRBD2 (7 bases). Germline V CDR1 and CDR2: SGHTA, FQGNSA. CDR3 length: 17 amino acids. V was cut by 2 bases and J by 7 bases, with 22 bases left in between. The CDR3 spells CASSLLSRGPPQHTQYF. The CDR3 region has the DNA TGTGCCAGCAGCTTATTGTCGCGGGGGCCCCCCCAGCATACGCAGTATTTT.

This clone was counted a single time. This sequence joins TRBV5-5 and TRBJ1-3; D is ambiguous. CDR3 length equals 15 residues. The germline CDR1 and CDR2 sequences are SGHKS and YYEKEE (reference sequence). The V and J ends lost 1 base and 0 bases respectively, with 8 bases between them. The CDR3 sequence: CASSLSAVSGNTIYF. Here the CDR3 DNA reads TGTGCCAGCAGCTTGTCCGCAGTCTCTGGAAACACCATATATTTT.

The V call is TRBV4-3, the J call TRBJ2-4, with D perhaps given as TRBD1 or TRBD2 (5 bases each). The V and J ends lost 1 base and 6 bases respectively, with 13 bases between them. The CDR3 sequence is 15 residues long. From germline, CDR1 is LGHNA and CDR2 YSLEER. Here the CDR3 DNA reads TGCGCCAGCAGCCAAGTCGGGGCTACGGTAAACATTCAGTACTTC. Translating it yields CASSQVGATVNIQYF.

The gene calls are TRBV18 and TRBJ1-5, with a weak D call TRBD1 (6 bases). With 3 bases removed from V and 2 bases from J, the gap between germline ends came to 14 bases. The CDR3 has 16 amino acids. Germline CDR1 KGHSH, CDR2 LQKENI. The CDR3, as DNA: TGTGCCAGCTCACCTCCGGGGGCGAGTGGCAATCAGCCCCAGCATTTT. This encodes CASSPPGASGNQPQHF.

The chain has TRBV2 and TRBJ1-2; D remains ambiguous. The germline CDR1 and CDR2 sequences are SNHLY and FYNNEI. The CDR3 runs 12 residues. Trimming cost V 2 bases and J 8 bases, with 9 bases left between them. CDR3: CASSERLVGYTF. The CDR3 bases are TGTGCCAGCAGTGAAAGGTTGGTGGGCTACACCTTC.

The CDR3 loop is CAWGSGPEAFF. The CDR3 bases are TGTGCCTGGGGGAGCGGCCCTGAAGCTTTCTTT. This chain uses TRBV30 with TRBJ1-1; D not certain. Germline CDR1 is GTSNPN and CDR2 is SVGIG (reference sequence). V lost 5 bases, J lost 6 bases, and 10 bases lay in between. The length of the CDR3 is 11 residues.

This chain uses TRBV6-5 with TRBJ1-1, with D perhaps TRBD1 (6 bases). The CDR3 length is 14 residues. CDR1 MNHEY and CDR2 SVGAGI come from the germline V gene. The ends were cut back, 7 bases at V and 1 base at J, with 13 bases in the middle. CDR3 bases: TGTGCCAGCACGATACAGGGAGAGAACACTGAAGCTTTCTTT. This encodes CASTIQGENTEAFF.

A single count supports this clone. This rearrangement joins TRBV4-1 to TRBJ2-2; D gene ambiguous. Trimming cost V 0 bases and J 1 base, with 6 bases left between them. Germline V gives CDR1 MGHRA, CDR2 YSYEKL. This CDR3 region has 15 residues. The CDR3 nucleotides read TGCGCCAGCAGCCAAGAACAGCTGAACACCGGGGAGCTGTTTTTT. It specifies CASSQEQLNTGELFF.

The chain uses TRBV5-1 and TRBJ2-1; D gene unclear. The CDR3 runs to 12 residues. V lost 3 bases to trimming and J lost 7 bases, with 8 bases between them. Germline lookup yields CDR1 SGHRS and CDR2 YFSETQ. CDR3 DNA sequence: TGCGCCAGCAGCTCGAACTCGAATGAGCAGTTCTTC. Its protein product is CASSSNSNEQFF. Variable domain in full (rest from reference TRBV5-1 and TRBJ2-1): KAGVTQTPRYLIKTRGQQVTLSCSPISGHRSVSWYQQTPGQGLQFLFEYFSETQRNKGNFPGRFSGRQFSNSRSEMNVSTLELGDSALYLCASSSNSNEQFFGPGTRLTVL.